In this sample, the clone carrying this TCR beta chain is medium-sized. The target antigen is unknown. Using its own MiXCR run on the reads, TCRdb lists one record per CDR3 protein. The repertoire includes about 16,000 distinct CDR3 sequences, roughly a fifth of them detected once, and roughly 13% sits in the top ten. This sample stems from a study of liver allograft versus peripheral blood T cells. Study information: Transplanted-liver T cell receptor repertoires were compared with recipients' peripheral blood repertoires.

Study-level findings and limits: According to reports, the T cell receptor repertoires inside liver allografts differed from those in peripheral blood.

The CDR3 contains 14 residues. V lost 5 bases, J lost 3 bases, and 13 bases lay in between. CDR1 SGHTA and CDR2 FQGNSA come from the germline V gene. This TCR derives from a human patient who had a liver transplant. Some T cells may arise from the graft donor. The chain joins TRBV7-2 to TRBJ1-1, with a weak D call TRBD1 (6 bases). This chain's CDR3 is CASSVQGSHTEAFF. The CDR3 DNA sequence: TGTGCCAGCAGCGTACAGGGATCCCACACTGAAGCTTTCTTT.